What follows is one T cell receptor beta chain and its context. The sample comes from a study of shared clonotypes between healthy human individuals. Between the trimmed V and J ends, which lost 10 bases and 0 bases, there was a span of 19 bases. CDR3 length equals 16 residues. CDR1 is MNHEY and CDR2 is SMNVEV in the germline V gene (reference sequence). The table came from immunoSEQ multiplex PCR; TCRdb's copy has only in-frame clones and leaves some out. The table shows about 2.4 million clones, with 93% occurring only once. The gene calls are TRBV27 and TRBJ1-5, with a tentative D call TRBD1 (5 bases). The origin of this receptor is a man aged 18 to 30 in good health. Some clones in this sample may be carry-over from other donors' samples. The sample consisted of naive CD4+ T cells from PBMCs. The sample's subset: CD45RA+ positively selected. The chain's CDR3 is CATKPRAVDSNQPQHF. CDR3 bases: TGTGCCACCAAACCCAGGGCAGTCGATAGCAATCAGCCCCAGCATTTT.